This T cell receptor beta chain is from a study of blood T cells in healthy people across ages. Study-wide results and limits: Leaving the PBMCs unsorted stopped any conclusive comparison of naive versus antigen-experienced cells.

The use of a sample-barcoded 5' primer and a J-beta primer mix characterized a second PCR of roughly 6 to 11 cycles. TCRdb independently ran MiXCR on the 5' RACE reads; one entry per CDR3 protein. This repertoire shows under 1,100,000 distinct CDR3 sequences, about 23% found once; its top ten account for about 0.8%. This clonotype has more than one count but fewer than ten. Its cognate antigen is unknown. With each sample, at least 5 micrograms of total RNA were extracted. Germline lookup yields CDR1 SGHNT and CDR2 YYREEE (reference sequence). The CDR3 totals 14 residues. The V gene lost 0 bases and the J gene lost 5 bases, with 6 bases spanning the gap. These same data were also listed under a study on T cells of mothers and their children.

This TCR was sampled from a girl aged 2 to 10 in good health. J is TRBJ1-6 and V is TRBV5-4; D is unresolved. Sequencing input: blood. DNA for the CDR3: TGTGCCAGCAGCTTGGAACCGAATAATTCACCCCTCCACTTT. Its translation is CASSLEPNNSPLHF.